The 25 T cell receptor beta chains in this list originate from one sample, sequenced in a study of blood T cell repertoires in COVID-19. The protocol was immunoSEQ multiplex PCR, while the TCRdb copy is restricted to in-frame clones and leaves out a portion. The sample holds fewer than 65,000 clones, more than 90% seen once. Input material: peripheral blood. These TCRs come from a human donor in a cohort sampled during active COVID-19.

The chain recombines TRBV5-1 with TRBJ2-1; 10 positions agree with TRBD2. With V trimmed by 4 bases and J by 9 bases, 10 bases remained unmatched. This CDR3 contains 15 residues. CDR1 and CDR2 (germline): SGHRS, YFSETQ. The CDR3 nucleotides are TGCGCCAGCAGCCGTCGGCTAGCGGGAGTGGCTGAGCAGTTCTTC. Translation: CASSRRLAGVAEQFF.

This chain uses TRBV7-9 with TRBJ1-1, with 7 bases fitting TRBD1. There are 14 residues in the CDR3. V was pared by 6 bases and J by 2 bases, with 6 bases of the junction left unmatched. Germline V gives CDR1 SEHNR, CDR2 FQNEAQ (reference sequence). The CDR3 protein is CASRDNRGNTEAFF. The CDR3 DNA reads as TGTGCCAGCAGGGACAACAGGGGAAACACTGAAGCTTTCTTT.

The V and J genes are TRBV30 and TRBJ1-2; D might be TRBD1 (6 bases). CDR3 size: 13 residues. The germline CDR1 and CDR2 sequences are GTSNPN and SVGIG (reference sequence). Trimming stripped 2 bases from V and 8 bases from J, with 15 bases between. In nucleotides, the CDR3 is TGTGCCTGGAGTCCATTGACAGGAGGCGGCTACACCTTC. Translating it yields CAWSPLTGGGYTF.

The rearrangement uses TRBV12-5 and TRBJ1-5, with TRBD1 as a possible D gene (6 bases). CDR1 LGHNT and CDR2 FRNRAP come from the germline V gene. The CDR3 covers 16 residues. Trimming took off 6 bases at V and 2 bases at J, with 17 bases between the two ends. The DNA for the CDR3 is TGTGCTAGTGGCCAAGACTCAGGGGTCCGCAATCAGCCCCAGCATTTT. It is translated as CASGQDSGVRNQPQHF. The variable domain in full, with the rest retrieved from reference TRBV12-5 and TRBJ1-5, is DARVTQTPRHKVTEMGQEVTMRCQPILGHNTVFWYRQTMMQGLELLAYFRNRAPLDDSGMPKDRFSAEMPDATLATLKIQPSEPRDSAVYFCASGQDSGVRNQPQHFGDGTRLSIL.

This chain connects TRBV5-1 to TRBJ1-5; 9 bases map to TRBD1. V was clipped by 4 bases and J by 4 bases; unmatched bases: 6. CDR1 SGHRS and CDR2 YFSETQ come from the germline V gene. The CDR3 runs to 15 residues. CDR3 sequence (DNA): TGCGCCAGCAGCAAGACAGGGGGTCGGAATCAGCCCCAGCATTTT. The encoded protein is CASSKTGGRNQPQHF.

The chain has TRBV4-1 and TRBJ1-6; no reliable D call. The V gene's germline CDR1 is MGHRA and CDR2 YSYEKL. The CDR3 length is 14 residues. Trimming pared 1 base from V and 9 bases from J, leaving 10 bases between. For the CDR3, the DNA is TGCGCCAGCAGCCAAGTCGGGGTTGGTTCACCCCTCCACTTT. The encoded protein is CASSQVGVGSPLHF.

The CDR3 coding sequence is TGTGCCAGCAGCCCTAGCCGCTACGAGCAGTACTTC. Translating it yields CASSPSRYEQYF. V usage is TRBV28 and J usage is TRBJ2-7; the D gene is possibly TRBD2 (5 bases). V shed 6 bases and J shed 3 bases, with 9 bases lying between them. CDR3 size: 12 residues. CDR1 MDHEN and CDR2 SYDVKM come from the germline V gene.

The V and J genes are TRBV6-5 and TRBJ2-3; 8 bases align to TRBD2. There are 14 residues in the CDR3. V shed 7 bases and J 0 bases; nucleotides not matched to a gene: 3. CDR1 MNHEY and CDR2 SVGAGI come from the germline V gene. The CDR3 loop reads CASKLAASTDTQYF. The CDR3 region has the DNA TGTGCCAGCAAACTAGCGGCCAGCACAGATACGCAGTATTTT.

This clone was seen once. The gene calls are TRBV28 and TRBJ1-2, with TRBD1 matching 8 bases. Germline assignment: CDR1 MDHEN and CDR2 SYDVKM. CDR3 size: 13 residues. V trimming: 6 bases; J trimming: 4 bases; junction bases outside the gene matches: 4. The CDR3 spells CASSAGQGYGYTF. The CDR3 DNA is TGTGCCAGCAGCGCCGGACAGGGCTATGGCTACACCTTC.

For the CDR3, the DNA is TGCAGCGTTGAGGGAGTGGGGGGACCCTCCTACGAGCAGTACTTC. This encodes CSVEGVGGPSYEQYF. The J gene is TRBJ2-7, the V gene TRBV29-1; maybe TRBD2 (6 bases). V was clipped by 3 bases and J by 0 bases, with 15 bases between them. This CDR3 is built from 15 residues. Germline CDR1 is SQVTM and CDR2 is ANQGSEA.

The chain recombines TRBV5-1 with TRBJ2-7; TRBD1 matches at 11 bases. Per germline, CDR1 SGHRS and CDR2 YFSETQ. Trimming at V came to 4 bases and at J to 3 bases, leaving 6 bases not matched to a gene. The CDR3 consists of 15 residues. The CDR3 loop is CASSAGTGGYYEQYF. The CDR3 nucleotides are TGCGCCAGCAGCGCCGGGACAGGGGGGTACTACGAGCAGTACTTC.

This chain connects TRBV6-5 to TRBJ1-5; 7 bases fit TRBD1. Germline CDR1 and CDR2: MNHEY and SVGAGI. The CDR3 covers 15 residues. V was pared by 6 bases and J by 0 bases, with 5 bases of the junction left unmatched. The CDR3 DNA reads as TGTGCCAGCAGAACAGGGGATTATAGCAATCAGCCCCAGCATTTT. Protein sequence: CASRTGDYSNQPQHF.

This clone was seen a handful of times. The V and J genes are TRBV28 and TRBJ2-7, with a tentative D call TRBD1 (5 bases). This CDR3 is 15 amino acids long. CDR1 and CDR2 (germline): MDHEN, SYDVKM. V lost 6 bases, J lost 1 base, and 16 bases lay in between. The CDR3 DNA follows: TGTGCCAGCAGGTTGCAAAGGACACTTTCCTACGAGCAGTACTTC. It yields the protein CASRLQRTLSYEQYF.

The CDR3 spells CASSTGTVSGEQYF. The DNA for the CDR3 is TGTGCCAGCAGTACCGGGACAGTTTCGGGCGAGCAGTACTTC. The chain recombines TRBV27 with TRBJ2-7, with 7 bases matching TRBD1. V lost 5 bases to trimming and J lost 6 bases; unmatched junction nucleotides: 10. The length of the CDR3 is 14 residues. Germline V gene lookup returns CDR1 MNHEY and CDR2 SMNVEV (reference sequence).

This chain uses TRBV2 with TRBJ1-5, with D unclear. The CDR3 has 14 amino acids. The germline V gene has CDR1 SNHLY and CDR2 FYNNEI. V lost 6 bases and J 1 base, leaving 10 bases between the germline ends. The CDR3 spells CASREDFSNQPQHF. In DNA, the CDR3 is TGTGCCAGCAGGGAGGACTTCAGCAATCAGCCCCAGCATTTT.

This chain connects TRBV27 to TRBJ2-7; D may be TRBD1 (6 bases). V lost 4 bases to trimming and J lost 4 bases, with 11 bases between them. The CDR3 has 13 amino acids. Germline values: CDR1 MNHEY, CDR2 SMNVEV (reference sequence). CDR3 in amino acids: CASSSPQGYEQYF. The CDR3, as DNA: TGTGCCAGCAGTTCCCCACAGGGTTACGAGCAGTACTTC.

The chain employs TRBV19 and TRBJ2-1; D is perhaps TRBD2 (5 bases). From germline, CDR1 is LNHDA and CDR2 SQIVND (reference sequence). This CDR3 is built from 14 residues. The V gene lost 6 bases and the J gene lost 6 bases, with 15 bases spanning the gap. In nucleotides, the CDR3 is TGTGCCAGTAGGGCGGGTCCAGCCAGCAATGAGCAGTTCTTC. It specifies CASRAGPASNEQFF. The full variable domain, completed using reference TRBV19 and TRBJ2-1, is DGGITQSPKYLFRKEGQNVTLSCEQNLNHDAMYWYRQDPGQGLRLIYYSQIVNDFQKGDIAEGYSVSREKKESFPLTVTSAQKNPTAFYLCASRAGPASNEQFFGPGTRLTVL.

This clone was observed a single time. This chain links TRBV25-1 with TRBJ2-1, with TRBD1 matching over 10 bases. Germline loops: CDR1 MGHDK, CDR2 SYGVNS. V lost 4 bases, J lost 2 bases, and 5 bases stayed unmatched. This CDR3 has 16 amino acids. In nucleotides, the CDR3 is TGTGCCAGCAGTGCCACCGGGACAGGGGCCTACAATGAGCAGTTCTTC. It yields the protein CASSATGTGAYNEQFF.

The chain has TRBV7-2 and TRBJ2-7, with 15 bases that match TRBD2. Germline trimming cut 5 bases from V and 12 bases from J; bases unmatched to any gene: 2. Germline-derived CDR1 and CDR2 are SGHTA and FQGNSA. The length of the CDR3 is 12 residues. The CDR3 loop is CASSGTSGRRYF. In nucleotides, the CDR3 is TGTGCCAGCAGCGGGACTAGCGGGAGGAGGTACTTC. The full variable domain, completed using reference TRBV7-2 and TRBJ2-7, is GAGVSQSPSNKVTEKGKDVELRCDPISGHTALYWYRQSLGQGLEFLIYFQGNSAPDKSGLPSDRFSAERTGGSVSTLTIQRTQQEDSAVYLCASSGTSGRRYFGPGTRLTVT.

This clone was found once. The chain combines TRBV2 with TRBJ1-5; 7 bases agree with TRBD1. The CDR3 loop spans 14 amino acids. Germline-derived CDR1 and CDR2 are SNHLY and FYNNEI. Unmatched junction bases numbered 4, after V lost 5 bases and J lost 3 bases. This chain's CDR3 is CASSQTGTNQPQHF. The CDR3 DNA follows: TGTGCCAGCAGTCAGACAGGGACCAATCAGCCCCAGCATTTT.

The chain couples TRBV18 to TRBJ2-5; 14 bases map to TRBD2. Germline V gene sequence: CDR1 KGHSH, CDR2 LQKENI. The ends lost 6 bases at V and 5 bases at J; junction bases unmatched: 11. CDR3 length: 17 residues. This chain's CDR3 is CASSASGTSGSLETQYF. The CDR3 region has the DNA TGTGCCAGCTCGGCCTCCGGGACTAGCGGGAGTTTGGAGACCCAGTACTTC.

V and J are TRBV7-2 and TRBJ1-2; 8 bases align to TRBD1. V gave up 5 bases and J gave up 1 base; unmatched junction bases: 6. The CDR3 has 15 residues. Germline lookup yields CDR1 SGHTA and CDR2 FQGNSA. CDR3 bases: TGTGCCAGCAGCCACACACAGGGGGTTAACTATGGCTACACCTTC. Its translation is CASSHTQGVNYGYTF.

The chain has TRBV11-3 and TRBJ2-1; the match to TRBD2 covers 7 bases. V lost 6 bases to trimming and J lost 7 bases; unmatched junction nucleotides: 24. The CDR3 runs 19 residues. The V gene's germline CDR1 is SGHNT and CDR2 YENEEA. DNA for the CDR3: TGTGCCAGCAGACCCAGAGCGGGACTCCTATCCAGGGTGAGGAATGAGCAGTTCTTC. As protein: CASRPRAGLLSRVRNEQFF.

A note on this clone: A much bigger clone sits one base away, suggesting this may be a read error. The chain has TRBV6-4 and TRBJ2-1, with 12 bases matching TRBD2. This CDR3 has 15 residues. V lost 4 bases and J lost 2; bases outside the gene matches: 0. The germline gives CDR1 MRHNA, CDR2 SNTAGT. CDR3 coding DNA: TGTGCCAGCAGTGGACTAGCGGGAGCCTACAATGAGCAGTTCTTC. As protein: CASSGLAGAYNEQFF.

The chain is built from TRBV18 and TRBJ1-1, with no clear D. The CDR3 is 13 residues long. Germline V gives CDR1 KGHSH, CDR2 LQKENI. V was cut by 3 bases and J by 11 bases, with 16 bases left in between. CDR3 DNA sequence: TGTGCCAGCTCACCGGGCCCCCTGAGGGAGGCTTTCTTT. Translation gives CASSPGPLREAFF.